This TCR beta chain was profiled in a study of cytomegalovirus exposure and HLA in healthy donors. Overall study: From some 190 million T cells, an earlier analysis saw 90 million to 130 million unique TCR beta sequences.

Primers included in the PCR were 60 Vbeta and 13 Jbeta primers. Sequencing used immunoSEQ multiplex PCR; TCRdb keeps in-frame clones, though not all of them. Of more than 110,000 clones listed, approximately 84% were seen once; the top ten hold about 1.5%. This CDR3 has 16 residues. From germline, CDR1 is MDHEN and CDR2 SYDVKM. With 4 bases clipped from V and 7 bases from J, the junction kept 13 bases outside the gene matches. Worth noting for this clone: Its antigen remains unknown.

Study-wide findings and caveats: Researchers catalogued roughly 170 TCR beta chains as cytomegalovirus-associated. Cytomegalovirus status, reportedly, was diagnosed with high specificity and sensitivity by the classifier.

The chain joins TRBV28 to TRBJ2-1, with 7 bases fitting TRBD2. Specimen: PBMCs. The receptor was derived from a man under 40 in good health and CMV-seropositive. CDR3 sequence reads: CASSSPGRWGWNEQFF. CDR3 DNA sequence: TGTGCCAGCAGTTCCCCCGGGAGGTGGGGTTGGAATGAGCAGTTCTTC.